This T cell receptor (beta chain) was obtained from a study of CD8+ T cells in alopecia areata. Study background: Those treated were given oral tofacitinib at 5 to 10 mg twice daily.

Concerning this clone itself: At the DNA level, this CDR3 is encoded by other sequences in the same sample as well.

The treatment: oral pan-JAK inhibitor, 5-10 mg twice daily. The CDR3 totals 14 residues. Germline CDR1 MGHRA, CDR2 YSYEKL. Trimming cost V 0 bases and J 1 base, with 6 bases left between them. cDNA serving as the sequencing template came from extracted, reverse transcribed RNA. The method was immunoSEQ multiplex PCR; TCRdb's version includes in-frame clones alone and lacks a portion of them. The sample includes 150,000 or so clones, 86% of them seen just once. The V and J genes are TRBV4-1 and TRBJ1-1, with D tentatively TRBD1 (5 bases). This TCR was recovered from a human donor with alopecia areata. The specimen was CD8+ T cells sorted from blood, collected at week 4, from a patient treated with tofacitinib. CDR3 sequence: CASSQDTGNTEAFF. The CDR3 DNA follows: TGCGCCAGCAGCCAAGATACAGGGAACACTGAAGCTTTCTTT.